This T cell receptor (beta chain) was sequenced during a study of T cells in Graves' hyperthyroidism and ophthalmopathy. Broader study findings: Among thyroid clonotypes expanded above 0.001, most also appeared in blood.

Turning to this clonotype: Its antigen is not identified.

The V gene's germline CDR1 is MNHEY and CDR2 SVGEGT. Trimming cost V 2 bases and J 2 bases; bases outside gene matches: 1. The CDR3 runs to 14 residues. Researchers amplified the TCR beta CDR3 regions from RNA transcripts. First-round RT-PCR of the TCR CDR3 relied on the HTBI primer set. TCRdb itself ran the multiplex PCR reads through MiXCR, one entry per CDR3 protein. The table shows 400,000 to 500,000 distinct CDR3 sequences, with roughly 13% occurring only once. PBMCs were derived from 7.5 to 10 ml fresh peripheral blood. The gene calls are TRBV6-2 or TRBV6-3 and TRBJ2-7; TRBD2 matches at 9 bases. Sequencing input: blood. This receptor was identified in a woman aged 18-30 years with Graves' hyperthyroidism. This chain's CDR3 is CASSYQREAYEQYF. In DNA form, the CDR3 reads TGTGCCAGCAGTTACCAGCGGGAGGCCTACGAGCAGTACTTC.